This T cell receptor (beta chain) was observed in a study of CD8 T cells in Susac syndrome. Background on the study: Among the Susac syndrome patients who underwent sequencing, more than 5 had clinically active disease, while fewer than 10 of them were in remission. When blood was drawn, the patients with Susac syndrome were therapy-naive, on corticosteroids, or on intravenous immunoglobulin alone. Study-wide findings and caveats: The study acknowledged a relatively small number of individuals in its TCR sequencing and HLA analysis.

Random hexamers were used to reverse transcribe the RNA input (roughly 0.5 to 1 ug). TCRdb recomputed calls from the immunoSEQ multiplex PCR reads with MiXCR, one row per CDR3 protein. Here the sample spans more than 150,000 distinct CDR3 sequences, around 95% being singletons. With regard to this clonotype: No antigen is known for it.

Trimming cost V 0 bases and J 5 bases; bases outside gene matches: 2. The CDR3 loop spans 16 amino acids. The TCR was taken from a human donor with Susac syndrome. The J gene is TRBJ1-4, the V gene TRBV23-1; 11 bases match TRBD1. TRBV23-1 is an ORF; its function is uncertain. Specimen: CD4+ T cells from PBMCs. The CDR3: CASSQSWDRGNEKLFF. CDR3 bases: TGCGCCAGCAGTCAATCATGGGACAGGGGGAATGAAAAACTGTTTTTT.